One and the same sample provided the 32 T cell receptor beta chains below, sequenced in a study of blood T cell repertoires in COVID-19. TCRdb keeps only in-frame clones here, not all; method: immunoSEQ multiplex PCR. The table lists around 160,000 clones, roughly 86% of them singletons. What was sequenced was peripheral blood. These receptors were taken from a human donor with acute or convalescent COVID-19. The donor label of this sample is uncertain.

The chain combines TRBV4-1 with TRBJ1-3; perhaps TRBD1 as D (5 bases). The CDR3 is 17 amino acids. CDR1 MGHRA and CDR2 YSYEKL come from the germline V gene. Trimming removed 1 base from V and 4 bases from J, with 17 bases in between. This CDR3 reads CASSQGGGFQSGNTIYF. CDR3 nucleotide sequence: TGCGCCAGCAGCCAAGGGGGGGGATTTCAGTCGGGAAACACCATATATTTT.

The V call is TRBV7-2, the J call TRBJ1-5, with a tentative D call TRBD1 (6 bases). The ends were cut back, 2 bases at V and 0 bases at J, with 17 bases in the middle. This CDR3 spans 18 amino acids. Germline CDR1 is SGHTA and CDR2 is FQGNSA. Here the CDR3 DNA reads TGTGCCAGCAGCTTAAGAAGCGGGGGGGCTTTTAGCAATCAGCCCCAGCATTTT. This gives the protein CASSLRSGGAFSNQPQHF.

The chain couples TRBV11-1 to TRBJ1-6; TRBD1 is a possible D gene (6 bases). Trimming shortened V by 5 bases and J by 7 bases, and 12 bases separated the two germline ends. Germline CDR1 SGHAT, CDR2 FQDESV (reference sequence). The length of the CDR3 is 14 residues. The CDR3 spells CASSLGQRNSPLHF. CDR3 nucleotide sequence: TGTGCCAGCAGCCTCGGACAGAGAAATTCACCCCTCCACTTT.

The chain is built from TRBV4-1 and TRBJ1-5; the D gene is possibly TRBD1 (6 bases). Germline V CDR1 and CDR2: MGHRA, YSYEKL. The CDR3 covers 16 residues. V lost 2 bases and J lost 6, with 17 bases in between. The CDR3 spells CASSQQGSGGIQPQHF. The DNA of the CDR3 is TGCGCCAGCAGCCAACAGGGAAGTGGGGGCATTCAGCCCCAGCATTTT.

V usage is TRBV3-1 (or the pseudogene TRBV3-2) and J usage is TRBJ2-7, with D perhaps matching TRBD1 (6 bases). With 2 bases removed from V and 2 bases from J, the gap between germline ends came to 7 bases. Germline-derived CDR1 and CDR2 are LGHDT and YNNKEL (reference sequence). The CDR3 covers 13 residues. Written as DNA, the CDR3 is TGTGCCAGCAGCCAAAGGGGGACCTACGAGCAGTACTTC. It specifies CASSQRGTYEQYF.

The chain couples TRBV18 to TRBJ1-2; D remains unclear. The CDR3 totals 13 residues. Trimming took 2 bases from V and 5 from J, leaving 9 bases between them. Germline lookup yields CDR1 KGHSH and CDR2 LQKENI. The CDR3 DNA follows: TGTGCCAGCTCACCAGGAGCGGGGTATGGCTACACCTTC. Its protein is CASSPGAGYGYTF. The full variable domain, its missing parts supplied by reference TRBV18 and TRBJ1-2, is NAGVMQNPRHLVRRRGQEARLRCSPMKGHSHVYWYRQLPEEGLKFMVYLQKENIIDESGMPKERFSAEFPKEGPSILRIQQVVRGDSAAYFCASSPGAGYGYTFGSGTRLTVV.

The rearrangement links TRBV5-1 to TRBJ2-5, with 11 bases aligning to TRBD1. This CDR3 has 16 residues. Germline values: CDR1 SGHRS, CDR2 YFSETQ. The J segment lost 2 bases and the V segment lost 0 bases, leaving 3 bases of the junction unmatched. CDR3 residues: CASSLGDRGIQETQYF. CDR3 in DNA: TGCGCCAGCAGCTTGGGGGACAGGGGGATACAAGAGACCCAGTACTTC.

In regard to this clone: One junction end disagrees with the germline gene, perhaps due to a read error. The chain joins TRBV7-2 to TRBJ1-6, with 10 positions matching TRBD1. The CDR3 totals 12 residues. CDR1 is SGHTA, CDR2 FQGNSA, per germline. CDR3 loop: CASSSYGQGESF. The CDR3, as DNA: TGTGCCAGCAGCTCGTATGGACAGGGGGAATCCTTT. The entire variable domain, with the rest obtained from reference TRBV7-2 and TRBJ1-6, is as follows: GAGVSQSPSNKVTEKGKDVELRCDPISGHTALYWYRQSLGQGLEFLIYFQGNSAPDKSGLPSDRFSAERTGGSVSTLTIQRTQQEDSAVYLCASSSYGQGESFGNGTRLTVT.

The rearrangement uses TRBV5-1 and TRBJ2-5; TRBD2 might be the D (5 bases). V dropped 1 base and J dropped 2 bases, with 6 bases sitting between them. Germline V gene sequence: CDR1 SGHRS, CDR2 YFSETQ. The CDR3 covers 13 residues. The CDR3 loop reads CASSLPGQETQYF. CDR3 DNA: TGCGCCAGCAGCTTGCCGGGACAAGAGACCCAGTACTTC.

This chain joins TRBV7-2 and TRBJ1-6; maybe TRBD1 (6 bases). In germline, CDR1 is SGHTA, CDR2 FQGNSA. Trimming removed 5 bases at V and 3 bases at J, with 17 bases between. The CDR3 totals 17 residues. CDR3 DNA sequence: TGTGCCAGCAGCCTCCCTCGGATGACAGGCTATAATTCACCCCTCCACTTT. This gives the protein CASSLPRMTGYNSPLHF.

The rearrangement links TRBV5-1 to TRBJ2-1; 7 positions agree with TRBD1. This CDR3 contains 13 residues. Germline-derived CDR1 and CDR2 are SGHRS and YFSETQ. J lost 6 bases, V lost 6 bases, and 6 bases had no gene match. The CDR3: CASIGQVPNEQFF. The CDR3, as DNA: TGCGCCAGCATCGGACAGGTCCCCAATGAGCAGTTCTTC.

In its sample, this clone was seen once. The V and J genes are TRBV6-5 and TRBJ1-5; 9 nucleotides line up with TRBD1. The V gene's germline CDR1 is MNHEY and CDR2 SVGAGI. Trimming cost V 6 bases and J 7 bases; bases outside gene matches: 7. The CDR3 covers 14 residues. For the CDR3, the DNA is TGTGCCAGCAGCCCGGACAGGGGCTCGCAGCCCCAGCATTTT. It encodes CASSPDRGSQPQHF.

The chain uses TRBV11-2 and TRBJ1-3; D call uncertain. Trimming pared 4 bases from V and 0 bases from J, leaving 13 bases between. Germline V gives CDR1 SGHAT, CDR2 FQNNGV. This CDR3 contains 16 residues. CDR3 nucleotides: TGTGCCAGCAGCTCCCATGGTATGAGCTCTGGAAACACCATATATTTT. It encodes CASSSHGMSSGNTIYF.

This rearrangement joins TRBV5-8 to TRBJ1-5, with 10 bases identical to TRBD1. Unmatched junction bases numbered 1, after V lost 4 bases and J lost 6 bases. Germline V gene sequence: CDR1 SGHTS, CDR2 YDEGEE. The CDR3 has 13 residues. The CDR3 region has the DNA TGTGCCAGCAGCGGACAGGGGGGTCAGCCCCAGCATTTT. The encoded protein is CASSGQGGQPQHF.

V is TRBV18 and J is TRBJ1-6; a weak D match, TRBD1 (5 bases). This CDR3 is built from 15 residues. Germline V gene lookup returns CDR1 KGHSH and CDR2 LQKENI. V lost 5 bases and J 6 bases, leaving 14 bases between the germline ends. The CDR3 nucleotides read TGTGCCAGCTCAGAAGCGTACGGGGGTAATTCACCCCTCCACTTT. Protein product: CASSEAYGGNSPLHF.

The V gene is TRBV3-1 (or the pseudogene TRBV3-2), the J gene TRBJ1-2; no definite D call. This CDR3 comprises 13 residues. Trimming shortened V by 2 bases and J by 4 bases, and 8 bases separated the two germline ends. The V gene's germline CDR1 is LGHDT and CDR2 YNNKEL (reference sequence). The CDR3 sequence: CASSQNSLYGYTF. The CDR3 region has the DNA TGTGCCAGCAGCCAAAACAGTCTCTATGGCTACACCTTC.

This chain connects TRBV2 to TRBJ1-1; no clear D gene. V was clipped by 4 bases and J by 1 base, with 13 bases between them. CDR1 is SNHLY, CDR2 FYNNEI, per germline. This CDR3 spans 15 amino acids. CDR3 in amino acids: CASSGWAGPNTEAFF. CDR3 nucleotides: TGTGCCAGCAGTGGATGGGCAGGTCCGAACACTGAAGCTTTCTTT. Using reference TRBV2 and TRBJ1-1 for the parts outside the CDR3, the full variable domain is EPEVTQTPSHQVTQMGQEVILRCVPISNHLYFYWYRQILGQKVEFLVSFYNNEISEKSEIFDDQFSVERPDGSNFTLKIRSTKLEDSAMYFCASSGWAGPNTEAFFGQGTRLTVV.

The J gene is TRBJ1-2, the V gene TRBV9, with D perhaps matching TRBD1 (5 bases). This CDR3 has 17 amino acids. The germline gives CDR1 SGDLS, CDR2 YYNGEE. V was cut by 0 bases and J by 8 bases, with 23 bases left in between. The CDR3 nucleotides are TGTGCCAGCAGCGTAGCTACCCCCCTTACAGGCCCTGAAGGCTACACCTTC. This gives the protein CASSVATPLTGPEGYTF.

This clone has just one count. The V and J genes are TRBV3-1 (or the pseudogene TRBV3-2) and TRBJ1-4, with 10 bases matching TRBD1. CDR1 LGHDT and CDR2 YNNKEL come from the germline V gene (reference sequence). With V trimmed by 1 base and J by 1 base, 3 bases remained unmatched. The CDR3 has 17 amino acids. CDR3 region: CASSQAWDRGTNEKLFF. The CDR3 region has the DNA TGTGCCAGCAGCCAAGCGTGGGACAGGGGAACTAATGAAAAACTGTTTTTT.

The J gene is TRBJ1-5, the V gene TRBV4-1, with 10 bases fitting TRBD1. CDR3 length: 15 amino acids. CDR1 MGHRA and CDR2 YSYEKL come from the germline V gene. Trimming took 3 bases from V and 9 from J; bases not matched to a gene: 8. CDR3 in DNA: TGCGCCAGCAGCCAGCAGACAGGGGGCTTTGTGCCCCAGCATTTT. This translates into CASSQQTGGFVPQHF.

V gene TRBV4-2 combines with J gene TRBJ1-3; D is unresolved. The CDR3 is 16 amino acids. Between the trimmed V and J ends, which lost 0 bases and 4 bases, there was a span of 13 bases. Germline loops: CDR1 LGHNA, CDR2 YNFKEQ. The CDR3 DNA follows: TGTGCCAGCAGCCAAGATCAGCCGGGGTCAGGAAACACCATATATTTT. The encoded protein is CASSQDQPGSGNTIYF.

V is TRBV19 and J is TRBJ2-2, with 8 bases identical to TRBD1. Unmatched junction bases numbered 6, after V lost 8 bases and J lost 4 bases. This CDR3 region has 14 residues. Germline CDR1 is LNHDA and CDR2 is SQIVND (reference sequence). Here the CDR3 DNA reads TGTGCCAGTCGGACAGGGAGAGGCACCGGGGAGCTGTTTTTT. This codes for CASRTGRGTGELFF. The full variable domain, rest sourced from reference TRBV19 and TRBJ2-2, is DGGITQSPKYLFRKEGQNVTLSCEQNLNHDAMYWYRQDPGQGLRLIYYSQIVNDFQKGDIAEGYSVSREKKESFPLTVTSAQKNPTAFYLCASRTGRGTGELFFGEGSRLTVL.

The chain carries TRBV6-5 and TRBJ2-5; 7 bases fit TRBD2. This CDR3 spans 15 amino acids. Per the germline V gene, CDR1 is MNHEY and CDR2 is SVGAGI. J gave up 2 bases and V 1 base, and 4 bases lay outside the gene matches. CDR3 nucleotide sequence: TGTGCCAGCAGTTACTGGGTGGGGGGGCAAGAGACCCAGTACTTC. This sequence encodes CASSYWVGGQETQYF.

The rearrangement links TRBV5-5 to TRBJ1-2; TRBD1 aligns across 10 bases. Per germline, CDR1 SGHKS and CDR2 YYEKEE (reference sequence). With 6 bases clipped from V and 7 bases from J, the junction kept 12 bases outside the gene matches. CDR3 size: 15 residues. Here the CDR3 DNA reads TGTGCCAGCACTCGATTACCAGGGACAGGGGTTGGCTACACCTTC. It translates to CASTRLPGTGVGYTF.

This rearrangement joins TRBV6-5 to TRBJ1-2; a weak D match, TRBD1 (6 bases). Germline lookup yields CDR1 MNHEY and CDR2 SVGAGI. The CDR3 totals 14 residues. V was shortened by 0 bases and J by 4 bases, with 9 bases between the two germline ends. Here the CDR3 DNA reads TGTGCCAGCAGTTACTCCGGGACACTCTATGGCTACACCTTC. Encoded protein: CASSYSGTLYGYTF.

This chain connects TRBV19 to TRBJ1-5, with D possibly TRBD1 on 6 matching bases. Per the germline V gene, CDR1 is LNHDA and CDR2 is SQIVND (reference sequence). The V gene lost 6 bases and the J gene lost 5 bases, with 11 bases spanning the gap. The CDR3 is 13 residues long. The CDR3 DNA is TGTGCCAGTAGCGGACAGACTGATCAGCCCCAGCATTTT. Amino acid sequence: CASSGQTDQPQHF.

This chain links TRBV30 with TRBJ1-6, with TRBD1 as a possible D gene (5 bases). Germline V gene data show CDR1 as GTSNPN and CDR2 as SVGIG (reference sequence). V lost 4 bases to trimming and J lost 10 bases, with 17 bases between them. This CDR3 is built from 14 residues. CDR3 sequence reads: CAWTSGTGGSPLHF. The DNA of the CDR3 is TGTGCCTGGACCTCCGGGACTGGGGGGTCACCCCTCCACTTT.

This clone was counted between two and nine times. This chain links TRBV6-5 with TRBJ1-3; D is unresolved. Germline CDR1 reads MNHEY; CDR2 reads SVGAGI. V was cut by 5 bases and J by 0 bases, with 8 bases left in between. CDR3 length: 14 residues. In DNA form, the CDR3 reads TGTGCCAGCAGTCCCCGGGTCTCTGGAAACACCATATATTTT. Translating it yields CASSPRVSGNTIYF.

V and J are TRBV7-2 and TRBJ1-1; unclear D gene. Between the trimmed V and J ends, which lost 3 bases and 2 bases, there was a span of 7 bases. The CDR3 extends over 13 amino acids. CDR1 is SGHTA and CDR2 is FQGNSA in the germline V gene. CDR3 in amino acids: CASSFNSNTEAFF. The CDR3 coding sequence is TGTGCCAGCAGCTTTAACAGTAACACTGAAGCTTTCTTT.

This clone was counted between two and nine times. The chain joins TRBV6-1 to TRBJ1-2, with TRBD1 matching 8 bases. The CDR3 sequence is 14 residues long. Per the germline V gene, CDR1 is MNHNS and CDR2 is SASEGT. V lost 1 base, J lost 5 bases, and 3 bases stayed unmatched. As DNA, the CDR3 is TGTGCCAGCAGTGAAGGGACAGGGTATTATGGCTACACCTTC. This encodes CASSEGTGYYGYTF.

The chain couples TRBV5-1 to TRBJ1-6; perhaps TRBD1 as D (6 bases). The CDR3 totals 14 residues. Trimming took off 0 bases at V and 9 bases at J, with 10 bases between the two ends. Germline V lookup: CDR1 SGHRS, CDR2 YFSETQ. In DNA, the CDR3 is TGCGCCAGCAGCTTGGACAGGGAGGGTTCACCCCTCCACTTT. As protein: CASSLDREGSPLHF.

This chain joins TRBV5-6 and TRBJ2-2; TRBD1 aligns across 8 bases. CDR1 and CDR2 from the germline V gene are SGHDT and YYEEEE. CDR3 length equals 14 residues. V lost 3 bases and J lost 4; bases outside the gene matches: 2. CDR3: CASSWDRSTGELFF. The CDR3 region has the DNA TGTGCCAGCAGCTGGGACAGGAGCACCGGGGAGCTGTTTTTT.